This T cell receptor (beta chain) was observed in a study of cytomegalovirus exposure and HLA in healthy donors. This CDR3 is 15 amino acids long. From germline, CDR1 is SEHNR and CDR2 FQNEAQ (reference sequence). Deletions cut 6 bases from V and 2 bases from J, with 17 bases between. Points from the study as a whole: An analysis that was carried out later associated 15,000 to 20,000 TCR beta sequences with HLA alleles at 0.05 false discovery rate. Earlier analysis found most TCR beta V segments productive about 87% or about 30% of the time. Roughly even sequencing depth across donors was the assumption behind the presence/absence analyses.

A multiplex PCR was run with 60 Vbeta primers and 13 Jbeta primers. Here immunoSEQ multiplex PCR was the method, and the copy in TCRdb shows in-frame clones only, minus some. The sample consists of approximately 190,000 clones, approximately 78% of them appearing once. As to this clone: Its antigen is as yet unknown.

The receptor was derived from a young woman in good health and CMV-seropositive. The chain links TRBV7-9 to TRBJ2-7; the D gene is possibly TRBD1 (6 bases). Sequencing was done on a sample of PBMCs. CDR3 coding DNA: TGTGCCAGCAGAGGGACACTATCAGGGGCCTACGAGCAGTACTTC. Its protein product is CASRGTLSGAYEQYF. Filled out from reference TRBV7-9 and TRBJ2-7, the complete variable domain reads DTGVSQNPRHKITKRGQNVTFRCDPISEHNRLYWYRQTLGQGPEFLTYFQNEAQLEKSRLLSDRFSAERPKGSFSTLEIQRTEQGDSAMYLCASRGTLSGAYEQYFGPGTRLTVT.